These 27 T cell receptor beta chains share one sample of origin, sequenced in a study of CD8 T cells in Susac syndrome. An input of about 0.45 to 1 ug of RNA was subjected to reverse transcription using random hexamers. TCRdb passed the immunoSEQ multiplex PCR reads through MiXCR, listing each CDR3 protein once. The sample lists hundreds of thousands of distinct CDR3 sequences, 65% to 90% occurring once. Material for sequencing was CD8+ T cells from PBMCs. All receptors derive from a human donor with multiple sclerosis.

This chain joins TRBV19 and TRBJ2-1, with D possibly matching TRBD1 (5 bases). This CDR3 is built from 15 residues. V dropped 5 bases and J dropped 4 bases, with 15 bases sitting between them. Germline V gene data show CDR1 as LNHDA and CDR2 as SQIVND (reference sequence). The CDR3 sequence: CASSPQVTSYNEQFF. For the CDR3, the DNA is TGTGCCAGTAGTCCACAGGTCACCTCATACAATGAGCAGTTCTTC.

The CDR3 DNA follows: TGTGCCAGCAGTACCATCGGGAGAGAAACTAGCAATCAGCCCCAGCATTTT. Amino acids: CASSTIGRETSNQPQHF. The rearrangement uses TRBV25-1 and TRBJ1-5; D is ambiguous. The germline gives CDR1 MGHDK, CDR2 SYGVNS. V lost 5 bases, J lost 0 bases, and 17 bases lay in between. The CDR3 sequence is 17 residues long.

This sequence joins TRBV7-2 and TRBJ2-1; either TRBD1 or TRBD2 may fit D (5 bases each). The germline CDR1 and CDR2 sequences are SGHTA and FQGNSA. V was trimmed by 2 bases and J by 1 base, leaving 12 bases between them. The CDR3 has 16 amino acids. The CDR3 region is CASSLRDRGSYNEQFF. CDR3 nucleotide sequence: TGTGCCAGCAGCTTAAGGGACCGAGGGTCCTACAATGAGCAGTTCTTC.

This chain links TRBV29-1 with TRBJ1-2; possible D gene TRBD1, 5 bases. The germline V and J ends were trimmed by 6 bases and 10 bases, with 12 bases remaining between them. This CDR3 contains 10 residues. Germline CDR1 is SQVTM and CDR2 is ANQGSEA. The CDR3: CSVGGRHYTF. The CDR3 coding sequence is TGCAGCGTGGGGGGTAGACACTACACCTTC.

V is TRBV28 and J is TRBJ2-7; 7 bases are shared with TRBD1. The V and J ends lost 5 bases and 1 base, in that order; junction bases with no gene match: 11. The CDR3 is made up of 16 amino acids. Germline CDR1 MDHEN, CDR2 SYDVKM. In DNA, the CDR3 is TGTGCCAGCAGTACCCCCACCCGGGACAGATCCTACGAGCAGTACTTC. This sequence encodes CASSTPTRDRSYEQYF.

The rearrangement links TRBV30 to TRBJ2-1; D might be TRBD2 (5 bases). Per the germline V gene, CDR1 is GTSNPN and CDR2 is SVGIG (reference sequence). The CDR3 covers 12 residues. V lost 2 bases to trimming and J lost 9 bases, with 11 bases between them. In DNA, the CDR3 is TGTGCCTGGAGTCCGGGATCGGGTGAGCAGTTCTTC. This gives the protein CAWSPGSGEQFF.

The chain is built from TRBV7-9 and TRBJ1-2; 7 nucleotides match TRBD1. Germline V gene sequence: CDR1 SEHNR, CDR2 FQNEAQ (reference sequence). J lost 1 base, V lost 5 bases, and 7 bases had no gene match. CDR3 length: 15 residues. The CDR3 DNA follows: TGTGCCAGCAGCCAACAGACAGGGCGTAACTATGGCTACACCTTC. Its protein product is CASSQQTGRNYGYTF.

This CDR3 reads CASNFPGQGARGTGELFF. CDR3 nucleotides: TGTGCCAGCAATTTCCCGGGACAGGGGGCGCGGGGCACCGGGGAGCTGTTTTTT. The genes are TRBV28 and TRBJ2-2, with 12 bases aligning to TRBD1. V lost 7 bases, J lost 4 bases, and 13 bases stayed unmatched. From germline, CDR1 is MDHEN and CDR2 SYDVKM. The CDR3 spans 18 residues.

V is TRBV12-3 or TRBV12-4 and J is TRBJ2-3; a possible D gene is TRBD1 (7 bases). Trimming removed 11 bases at V and 4 bases at J, with 16 bases between. CDR3 length: 13 amino acids. CDR3 DNA sequence: TGTGCCTCGTCAGGGGGAGGATCAGATACGCAGTATTTT. It specifies CASSGGGSDTQYF.

This chain uses TRBV6-1 with TRBJ1-5, with 7 bases identical to TRBD1. The germline gives CDR1 MNHNS, CDR2 SASEGT. V shed 10 bases and J 6 bases; nucleotides not matched to a gene: 18. This CDR3 is built from 16 residues. Here the CDR3 reads CANDPSDRVSCQPQHF. For the CDR3, the DNA is TGTGCCAACGACCCCTCCGACAGGGTAAGTTGTCAGCCCCAGCATTTT.

This chain connects TRBV20-1 to TRBJ2-7, with 15 positions matching TRBD2. This CDR3 region has 15 residues. With 5 bases clipped from V and 6 bases from J, the junction kept 8 bases outside the gene matches. CDR1 is DFQATT, CDR2 SNEGSKA, per germline (reference sequence). DNA of the CDR3: TGCAGTGCTGCCTCCGGGACTAGCGGGAGGAGCGAGCAGTACTTC. The encoded protein is CSAASGTSGRSEQYF.

The chain employs TRBV4-2 and TRBJ2-7, with TRBD1 matching over 9 bases. With 5 bases clipped from V and 4 bases from J, the junction kept 9 bases outside the gene matches. This CDR3 spans 15 amino acids. Germline CDR1 reads LGHNA; CDR2 reads YNFKEQ. The CDR3 coding sequence is TGTGCCAGCAGCACCCCCGGGACAGGGACTTACGAGCAGTACTTC. Translation: CASSTPGTGTYEQYF.

In its sample, this clonotype was seen a few times. The chain recombines TRBV6-1 with TRBJ1-4; no definite D call. From germline, CDR1 is MNHNS and CDR2 SASEGT. V was shortened by 6 bases and J by 6 bases, with 11 bases between the two germline ends. CDR3 length: 13 amino acids. The CDR3 DNA reads as TGTGCCAGCAGCCCCACCATAGATGAAAAACTGTTTTTT. Protein: CASSPTIDEKLFF.

The chain uses TRBV27 and TRBJ1-4; TRBD1 matches 7 bases. J gave up 6 bases and V 6 bases, and 4 bases lay outside the gene matches. The CDR3 is 13 amino acids. Germline CDR1 and CDR2: MNHEY and SMNVEV (reference sequence). The CDR3 protein is CASRRQGDEKLFF. The CDR3 DNA reads TGTGCCAGCAGAAGACAGGGTGATGAAAAACTGTTTTTT.

This clonotype has a handful of counts. This chain connects TRBV6-1 to TRBJ2-7, with unresolved D. The V end lost 8 bases, the J end lost 2 bases, and 13 bases lay between the germline ends. The CDR3 sequence is 13 residues long. Germline V CDR1 and CDR2: MNHNS, SASEGT. The CDR3 reads CASRRTVTYEQYF. CDR3 in DNA: TGTGCCAGCCGCCGGACCGTTACCTACGAGCAGTACTTC.

This chain uses TRBV12-3 or TRBV12-4 with TRBJ2-7, with D uncertain. The CDR3 loop spans 14 amino acids. The V end lost 1 base, the J end lost 4 bases, and 11 bases lay between the germline ends. The CDR3 region is CASSLVAGRYEQYF. In DNA, the CDR3 is TGTGCCAGCAGTTTAGTAGCCGGCAGATACGAGCAGTACTTC.

This clonotype was seen once. V usage is TRBV25-1 and J usage is TRBJ1-4; D gene uncertain. V lost 4 bases to trimming and J lost 7 bases, with 19 bases between them. Per the germline V gene, CDR1 is MGHDK and CDR2 is SYGVNS. This CDR3 contains 16 residues. In DNA, the CDR3 is TGTGCCAGCAGTGCCCCGATCCCTTCGATGAGTGAAAAACTGTTTTTT. Translated: CASSAPIPSMSEKLFF. Full variable domain (rest looked up from reference TRBV25-1 and TRBJ1-4): EADIYQTPRYLVIGTGKKITLECSQTMGHDKMYWYQQDPGMELHLIHYSYGVNSTEKGDLSSESTVSRIRTEHFPLTLESARPSHTSQYLCASSAPIPSMSEKLFFGSGTQLSVL.

The gene calls are TRBV29-1 and TRBJ2-7; 8 nucleotides agree with TRBD1. V lost 1 base and J lost 5; bases outside the gene matches: 1. This CDR3 has 12 amino acids. Germline lookup yields CDR1 SQVTM and CDR2 ANQGSEA. CDR3 in amino acids: CSVEGTGNEQYF. CDR3 sequence (DNA): TGCAGCGTTGAAGGGACAGGGAACGAGCAGTACTTC.

The chain uses TRBV28 and TRBJ1-5; D might be TRBD1 (5 bases). There are 17 residues in the CDR3. Germline-derived CDR1 and CDR2 are MDHEN and SYDVKM. Trimming took 6 bases from V and 0 from J, leaving 18 bases between them. The CDR3, as DNA: TGTGCCAGCAGCCTACTCTGGAGGGGTTATAGCAATCAGCCCCAGCATTTT. Residues: CASSLLWRGYSNQPQHF.

This clonotype has only one observation. This chain links TRBV11-2 with TRBJ1-2; 7 bases align to TRBD1. V lost 1 base, J lost 4 bases, and 3 bases stayed unmatched. The germline V gene has CDR1 SGHAT and CDR2 FQNNGV. The CDR3 covers 14 residues. The CDR3, as DNA: TGTGCCAGCAGCTTAGTATGGGACAGCTATGGCTACACCTTC. This translates into CASSLVWDSYGYTF.

The chain joins TRBV7-9 to TRBJ1-2; D gene unclear. From germline, CDR1 is SEHNR and CDR2 FQNEAQ (reference sequence). V lost 5 bases, J lost 3 bases, and 13 bases lay in between. CDR3 length: 14 residues. The CDR3: CASSVGWVYYGYTF. CDR3 in DNA: TGTGCCAGCAGCGTTGGGTGGGTGTACTATGGCTACACCTTC.

This sequence joins TRBV20-1 and TRBJ2-7, with D possibly being TRBD2 (5 bases). The germline V gene encodes CDR1 DFQATT and CDR2 SNEGSKA (reference sequence). V lost 0 bases and J 4 bases, leaving 13 bases between the germline ends. The CDR3 loop spans 14 amino acids. CDR3 nucleotides: TGCAGTGCTAGAGATCCGGGATCAGCGTACGAGCAGTACTTC. Translation gives CSARDPGSAYEQYF.

This chain uses TRBV28 with TRBJ2-7, with a possible D match to TRBD2 (5 bases). In germline, CDR1 is MDHEN, CDR2 SYDVKM. The V end was cut by 8 bases, the J end by 3 bases, with 17 bases between. The CDR3 has 14 residues. This chain's CDR3 is CASRGLATLYEQYF. The CDR3 nucleotides are TGTGCCAGCCGAGGGTTAGCAACCCTCTACGAGCAGTACTTC. Variable domain in full (rest from reference TRBV28 and TRBJ2-7): DVKVTQSSRYLVKRTGEKVFLECVQDMDHENMFWYRQDPGLGLRLIYFSYDVKMKEKGDIPEGYSVSREKKERFSLILESASTNQTSMYLCASRGLATLYEQYFGPGTRLTVT.

CDR3 in amino acids: CASSPHSDTQYF. The DNA of the CDR3 is TGTGCCAGCAGCCCCCACAGTGATACGCAGTATTTT. The rearrangement links TRBV7-9 to TRBJ2-3; D unresolved. This CDR3 region has 12 residues. V was cut by 5 bases and J by 6 bases, with 9 bases left in between. The germline CDR1 and CDR2 sequences are SEHNR and FQNEAQ (reference sequence).

This chain links TRBV5-1 with TRBJ2-3, with D possibly being TRBD1 (5 bases). V lost 4 bases and J lost 2, with 11 bases in between. The CDR3 totals 14 residues. Germline V lookup: CDR1 SGHRS, CDR2 YFSETQ. DNA of the CDR3: TGCGCCAGCAGCATGACAGAAGACACAGATACGCAGTATTTT. Encoded protein: CASSMTEDTDTQYF.

The chain's CDR3 is CASSIVRVWDQPQHF. Here the CDR3 DNA reads TGTGCCAGTAGTATAGTCAGGGTTTGGGATCAGCCCCAGCATTTT. The chain joins TRBV19 to TRBJ1-5; D perhaps matches TRBD1 (5 bases). Per the germline V gene, CDR1 is LNHDA and CDR2 is SQIVND (reference sequence). Trimming stripped 1 base from V and 5 bases from J, with 12 bases between. The CDR3 is 15 amino acids.

The gene calls are TRBV9 and TRBJ2-1; 10 nucleotides agree with TRBD2. The J segment lost 12 bases and the V segment lost 3 bases, leaving 12 bases of the junction unmatched. This CDR3 is built from 15 residues. Germline-derived CDR1 and CDR2 are SGDLS and YYNGEE. The CDR3, as DNA: TGTGCCAGCAGCGCTAGCGGGAGTGGGGCCCCCCTGCAGTTCTTC. Protein: CASSASGSGAPLQFF.